Listed below are T cell receptor beta chains from one sample, sequenced in a study of T cell clones after liver transplantation. Assay: immunoSEQ multiplex PCR; the TCRdb copy retains only in-frame clones and omits some. The sample records roughly 97,000 clones, roughly 80% being singletons. The sequences come from CD4+ T cells from blood, collected before liver transplant. Receptors were obtained from a human donor who received a liver transplant. CDR3s include the opening cysteine and the closing phenylalanine or tryptophan. The order of the fields is clone size, J gene, V gene, D gene, CDR3 DNA, CDR3 protein. D genes are given only for firm matches. Part of the rows lack a size; the others show once, few, many or a class for expanded clones.

>-|TRBJ2-1|TRBV5-4|TRBD2
TGTGCCAGCAGCTTGAGATCCAGCGGGGGATCCTACAATGAGCAGTTCTTC
CASSLRSSGGSYNEQFF
>-|TRBJ2-3|TRBV27|-
TGTGCCAGCAGTTTATCGTCACTGCGCACAGATACGCAGTATTTT
CASSLSSLRTDTQYF
>-|TRBJ1-3|TRBV6-1|-
TGTGCCAGCAGCCGGGGGGGTGGAAACACCATATATTTT
CASSRGGGNTIYF
>-|TRBJ2-7|TRBV28|-
TGTGCCAGCAGTTTCTTAACCTACGAGCAGTACTTC
CASSFLTYEQYF
>-|TRBJ2-2|TRBV6-5|-
TGTGCCAGCAGTTATGAGGGTGGAAGGGAGCTGTTTTTT
CASSYEGGRELFF
>-|TRBJ2-7|TRBV5-6|TRBD2
TGTGCCAGCAGCATTAGCGGGAACGAGCAGTACTTC
CASSISGNEQYF
>-|TRBJ2-2|TRBV5-1|TRBD2
TGCGCCACCGGGGAGACTAGCGTGACCGGGGAGCTGTTTTTT
CATGETSVTGELFF
>-|TRBJ1-6|TRBV6-5|TRBD1
TGTGCCAGCTGCGACGCCGGGACAGGGAATTCACCCCTCCACTTT
CASCDAGTGNSPLHF
>-|TRBJ1-1|TRBV27|-
TGTGCCAGCAGTTTAAAACAGGGAGCACTCCACTCTGAAGCTTTCTTT
CASSLKQGALHSEAFF
>-|TRBJ1-2|TRBV14|TRBD1
TGTGCCAGCAGTAGGACAGGCTATGGCTACACCTTC
CASSRTGYGYTF
>-|TRBJ2-3|TRBV5-1|-
TGCGCCAGCAGCTTCACAGATACGCAGTATTTT
CASSFTDTQYF
>-|TRBJ1-5|TRBV6-1|-
TGTGCCAGCAGAGGGTGGCAGCCCCAGCATTTT
CASRGWQPQHF
>-|TRBJ1-2|TRBV29-1|-
TGCAGCGACGTAGGCAGTCTTAACTATGGCTACACCTTC
CSDVGSLNYGYTF
>-|TRBJ1-2|TRBV14|TRBD1
TGTGCCAGCAGCCAGAACAGGGGGCGTAACTATGGCTACACCTTC
CASSQNRGRNYGYTF
>once|TRBJ2-7|TRBV5-1|-
TGCGCCAGCAGCTTGCGGCAGGGGAGGTACGAGCAGTACTTC
CASSLRQGRYEQYF
>-|TRBJ1-1|TRBV27|-
TGTGCCAGCAGTTTATTCTTCGCTGGGGTTGAGAACACTGAAGCTTTCTTT
CASSLFFAGVENTEAFF
>-|TRBJ2-7|TRBV2|-
TGTGCCAGCAGTCCGAAGGGACCTCAAAGGGGGCAGTACTTC
CASSPKGPQRGQYF
>-|TRBJ1-5|TRBV18|-
TGTGCCAGCTCACTGGACAGTGTCGGGCGGCCCCAGCATTTT
CASSLDSVGRPQHF
>-|TRBJ2-1|TRBV6-6|TRBD2
TGTGCCAGCAGTTCCGGGGGGGAGCAGTTCTTC
CASSSGGEQFF
>-|TRBJ1-1|TRBV7-3|-
TGTGCCAGCTGCAGGGGACCCAACACTGAAGCTTTCTTT
CASCRGPNTEAFF
>-|TRBJ2-5|TRBV15|-
TGTGCCAGTTCTACAGGGTTCCAAGAGACCCAGTACTTC
CASSTGFQETQYF
>-|TRBJ1-6|TRBV7-9|TRBD1
TGTGCCAGCAGCTTCCCCCGGACAGGGGGGACTAATTCACCCCTCCACTTT
CASSFPRTGGTNSPLHF
>-|TRBJ2-4|TRBV5-1|TRBD2
TGCGCCAGCAGCTTGACAGCGGGGGGACCAAACATTCAGTACTTC
CASSLTAGGPNIQYF
>few|TRBJ1-5|TRBV5-1|-
TGCGCCAGCAGCTTAGGGGGAGTGGGGAGCAATCAGCCCCAGCATTTT
CASSLGGVGSNQPQHF
>-|TRBJ1-2|TRBV5-1|-
TGCGCCAGCAGCTTGGGGACAGATGACTATGGCTACACCTTC
CASSLGTDDYGYTF
>-|TRBJ2-3|TRBV9|-
TGTGCCAGCAGCGCCATGGGGGATACGCAGTATTTT
CASSAMGDTQYF